The 12 T cell receptor beta chains in this list originate from one sample, sequenced in a study of blood T cell repertoires in COVID-19. Data came from immunoSEQ multiplex PCR; TCRdb stores just in-frame clones and leaves some out. The sample has around 250,000 clones, roughly 88% seen once. Sequencing was done on a sample of PBMCs or T cells enriched from blood (not recorded which). The receptors stem from a woman aged 35 to 49 who had been exposed to COVID-19.

This clone was observed once. Other nucleotide sequences from this sample produce the same CDR3. This chain joins TRBV7-2 and TRBJ1-2; 10 nucleotides align to TRBD1. This CDR3 contains 15 residues. V lost 1 base and J lost 4; bases outside the gene matches: 3. CDR1 is SGHTA and CDR2 is FQGNSA in the germline V gene. CDR3 coding DNA: TGTGCCAGCAGCTTAGGACAGGGGGCCATCTATGGCTACACCTTC. It translates to CASSLGQGAIYGYTF.

The J gene is TRBJ1-1, the V gene TRBV5-8; D may be TRBD1 (5 bases). Germline V gives CDR1 SGHTS, CDR2 YDEGEE. The V and J ends lost 4 bases and 4 bases respectively, with 14 bases between them. This CDR3 has 14 residues. As DNA, the CDR3 is TGTGCCAGCAGCCGACAGAATATGCCCACTGAAGCTTTCTTT. Translating gives CASSRQNMPTEAFF.

This chain joins TRBV5-1 and TRBJ1-1; no firm D call. CDR3 length: 15 residues. The ends were cut back, 1 base at V and 2 bases at J, with 12 bases in the middle. Germline CDR1 SGHRS, CDR2 YFSETQ. CDR3 coding DNA: TGCGCCAGCAGCTTGTTCACGGGTTTTAACACTGAAGCTTTCTTT. This gives the protein CASSLFTGFNTEAFF.

The chain employs TRBV19 and TRBJ1-5; TRBD1 matches at 8 bases. The length of the CDR3 is 14 residues. V lost 5 bases to trimming and J lost 2 bases; unmatched junction nucleotides: 2. Per germline, CDR1 LNHDA and CDR2 SQIVND (reference sequence). CDR3 sequence: CASSLGQGNQPQHF. CDR3 nucleotide sequence: TGTGCCAGTAGTCTGGGACAGGGCAATCAGCCCCAGCATTTT.

V usage is TRBV4-2 and J usage is TRBJ2-1; D unclear. V was pared by 0 bases and J by 6 bases, with 12 bases between. The length of the CDR3 is 15 residues. Germline values: CDR1 LGHNA, CDR2 YNFKEQ. CDR3 in amino acids: CASSQDRLVGNEQFF. In nucleotides, the CDR3 is TGTGCCAGCAGCCAAGATCGGCTAGTAGGCAATGAGCAGTTCTTC.

The chain couples TRBV5-1 to TRBJ2-4, with D possibly matching TRBD1 (5 bases). Trimming removed 6 bases from V and 3 bases from J, with 19 bases in between. CDR1 SGHRS and CDR2 YFSETQ come from the germline V gene. The length of the CDR3 is 16 residues. The CDR3 sequence is CASKQGVVGDKNIQYF. The CDR3 DNA reads TGCGCCAGCAAGCAGGGCGTCGTTGGGGACAAAAACATTCAGTACTTC.

This chain uses TRBV10-3 with TRBJ2-1; 13 bases are shared with TRBD2. V was pared by 5 bases and J by 7 bases, with 5 bases of the junction left unmatched. Germline V gene lookup returns CDR1 ENHRY and CDR2 SYGVKD. The CDR3 spans 15 residues. CDR3 coding DNA: TGTGCCATCAGTACCGGGACTAGCGGGACTAATGAGCAGTTCTTC. Translation: CAISTGTSGTNEQFF.

V and J are TRBV5-8 and TRBJ2-5; 14 bases line up with TRBD2. Germline V gene lookup returns CDR1 SGHTS and CDR2 YDEGEE. The ends lost 4 bases at V and 3 bases at J; junction bases unmatched: 5. There are 16 residues in the CDR3. This CDR3 reads CASSPGLAGDKETQYF. The CDR3 DNA reads TGTGCCAGCAGCCCGGGACTAGCGGGGGACAAAGAGACCCAGTACTTC.

Regarding this clone: One end of the junction fails to match germline, which may point to a read error. The gene calls are TRBV4-2 and TRBJ1-2, with D maybe TRBD1 (6 bases). This CDR3 region has 17 residues. Germline V gene lookup returns CDR1 LGHNA and CDR2 YNFKEQ. The CDR3 reads CASRQADSQGYGYGYTF. The DNA of the CDR3 is TGTGCCAGCAGACAAGCCGACTCACAGGGATATGGGTATGGCTACACCTTC.

This clone was recorded a few times. The rearrangement uses TRBV3-1 (or the pseudogene TRBV3-2) and TRBJ2-7; D remains unclear. The length of the CDR3 is 13 residues. Germline-derived CDR1 and CDR2 are LGHDT and YNNKEL (reference sequence). Trimming took off 2 bases at V and 3 bases at J, with 8 bases between the two ends. CDR3 bases: TGTGCCAGCAGCCAAACCTATAGCTACGAGCAGTACGTC. Its translation is CASSQTYSYEQYV.

This clone was recorded only once. V usage is TRBV5-1 and J usage is TRBJ2-1; a possible D gene is TRBD2 (6 bases). V lost 3 bases and J 4 bases, leaving 14 bases between the germline ends. The CDR3 length is 15 residues. Per germline, CDR1 SGHRS and CDR2 YFSETQ. The CDR3: CASSSEGPRYNEQFF. DNA for the CDR3: TGCGCCAGCAGCTCGGAGGGGCCACGATACAATGAGCAGTTCTTC.

The rearrangement links TRBV25-1 to TRBJ1-1; perhaps TRBD1 as D (5 bases). The CDR3 length is 15 residues. Germline values: CDR1 MGHDK, CDR2 SYGVNS. Trimming removed 4 bases at V and 1 base at J, with 13 bases between. CDR3 sequence (DNA): TGTGCCAGCAGTGGCAGACAGTGGGGGAACACTGAAGCTTTCTTT. Its translation: CASSGRQWGNTEAFF.